A selection of T cell receptor beta chains follows, all from one sample in a study of human T cells and chemical hapten exposure. TCRdb reprocessed the RACE reads with MiXCR, giving one entry per CDR3 protein. The repertoire holds 350,000 to 450,000 distinct CDR3 sequences, roughly 4.6% seen once, with 2.5% to 3% in the top ten. The specimen comprised whole blood, sampled in connection with sensitization to the hapten diphenylcyclopropenone (DPC). The source is a woman between 50 and 59 years old with alopecia areata. Some clones in this sample may be carry-over from other donors' samples. CDR3s include the opening cysteine and the closing phenylalanine or tryptophan. Each record gives: CDR3 protein, J gene, V gene, D gene. D genes are given only for firm matches.

CSAGQGAGGANVLTF	TRBJ2-6	TRBV29-1	TRBD1
CASSLRVTSPLHF	TRBJ1-6	TRBV12-3/TRBV12-4	NA
CASSPPDTAYEQYF	TRBJ2-7	TRBV6-6	NA
CASSPSGRADTQYF	TRBJ2-3	TRBV7-2	TRBD2
CSSSLRLAGSTDTQYF	TRBJ2-3	TRBV5-6	TRBD2
CSVEAQETSGNEQFF	TRBJ2-1	TRBV29-1	TRBD2
CASSDWLIGKQPQHF	TRBJ1-5	TRBV2	NA
CASSPPGQVSSYEQYF	TRBJ2-7	TRBV16	NA
CASSPGLAGGQDGELFF	TRBJ2-2	TRBV4-1	TRBD2
CASSYPSGSPTGELFF	TRBJ2-2	TRBV6-5	TRBD2
CASSVEAVSTDTQYF	TRBJ2-3	TRBV9	NA
CASSVDRWAAFF	TRBJ1-1	TRBV7-2	TRBD1
CATSSSKLAYGELFF	TRBJ2-2	TRBV24-1	TRBD2
CASSLVADTDTQYF	TRBJ2-3	TRBV7-2	NA
CASSFNPGMGEQYF	TRBJ2-7	TRBV12-3/TRBV12-4	NA
CASSVSGGDTEAFF	TRBJ1-1	TRBV6-1	NA
CASSYRLAGDNEQFF	TRBJ2-1	TRBV6-2/TRBV6-3	TRBD2
CASSLTAHPTDTQYF	TRBJ2-3	TRBV5-1	NA
CASSPSGGTSGYNEQFF	TRBJ2-1	TRBV7-9	TRBD2
CASSLAGGDTYEQYF	TRBJ2-7	TRBV7-2	NA
CASSEGLLPEAFF	TRBJ1-1	TRBV5-6	NA
CASSPHTGHGYTF	TRBJ1-2	TRBV7-9	NA
CASSLRWNPSYEQYF	TRBJ2-7	TRBV7-2	NA
CASSIESEQYF	TRBJ2-7	TRBV3-1	NA
CASSMGDTSNQPQHF	TRBJ1-5	TRBV19	NA
CASNTPSGANVLTF	TRBJ2-6	TRBV3-1	NA
CATSSLGADTQYF	TRBJ2-3	TRBV24-1	NA
CASSLSGATGELFF	TRBJ2-2	TRBV28	NA
CSARDTQQETQYF	TRBJ2-5	TRBV20-1	NA
CASSSGFTDTQYF	TRBJ2-3	TRBV2	NA
CASSNFGEAFF	TRBJ1-1	TRBV6-5	NA
CSARDSTPAEGVTSYNEQFF	TRBJ2-1	TRBV20-1	NA
CASSPNSGTGNEKLFF	TRBJ1-4	TRBV28	NA
CASSLSWGLSYGYTF	TRBJ1-2	TRBV27	NA
CASSEPRGHEQHF	TRBJ2-7	TRBV10-2	NA
CASSLGSSNQPQHF	TRBJ1-5	TRBV6-5	NA
CASRSGGQPQHF	TRBJ1-5	TRBV28	NA
CASTSQAHDEQFF	TRBJ2-1	TRBV7-8	NA
CASSLAGALTDTQYF	TRBJ2-3	TRBV7-7	NA
CASSLALTETYGYTF	TRBJ1-2	TRBV7-2	NA
CASSLSAEAFF	TRBJ1-1	TRBV12-3/TRBV12-4	NA
CASSHRDIFPSGANVLTF	TRBJ2-6	TRBV14	NA
CASSLGARETQYF	TRBJ2-5	TRBV7-2	NA